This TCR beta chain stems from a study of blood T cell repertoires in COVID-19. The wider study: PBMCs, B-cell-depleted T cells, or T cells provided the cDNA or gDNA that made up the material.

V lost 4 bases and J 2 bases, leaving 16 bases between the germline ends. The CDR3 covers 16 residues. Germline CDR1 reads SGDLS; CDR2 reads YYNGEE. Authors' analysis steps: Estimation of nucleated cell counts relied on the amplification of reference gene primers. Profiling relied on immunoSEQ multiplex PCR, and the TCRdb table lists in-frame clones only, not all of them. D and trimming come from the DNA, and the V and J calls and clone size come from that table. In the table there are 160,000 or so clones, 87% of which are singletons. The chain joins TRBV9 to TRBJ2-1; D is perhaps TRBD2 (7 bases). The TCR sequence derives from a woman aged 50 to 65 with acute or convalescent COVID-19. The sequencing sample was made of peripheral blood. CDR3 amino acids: CASSPLGGQPYNEQFF. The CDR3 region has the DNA TGTGCCAGCAGCCCATTGGGGGGGCAGCCCTACAATGAGCAGTTCTTC.